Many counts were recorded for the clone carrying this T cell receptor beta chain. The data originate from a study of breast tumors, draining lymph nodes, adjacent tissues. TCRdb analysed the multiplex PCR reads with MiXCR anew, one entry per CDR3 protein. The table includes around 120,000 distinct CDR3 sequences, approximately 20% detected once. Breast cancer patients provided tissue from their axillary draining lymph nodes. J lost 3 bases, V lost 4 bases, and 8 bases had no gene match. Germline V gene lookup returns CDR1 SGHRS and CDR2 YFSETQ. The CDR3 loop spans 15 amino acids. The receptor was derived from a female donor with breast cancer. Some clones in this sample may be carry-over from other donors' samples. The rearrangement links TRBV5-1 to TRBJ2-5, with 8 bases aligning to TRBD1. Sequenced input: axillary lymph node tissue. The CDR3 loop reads CASSAWTGPEETQYF. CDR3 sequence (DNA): TGCGCCAGCAGCGCCTGGACAGGGCCCGAAGAGACCCAGTACTTC.